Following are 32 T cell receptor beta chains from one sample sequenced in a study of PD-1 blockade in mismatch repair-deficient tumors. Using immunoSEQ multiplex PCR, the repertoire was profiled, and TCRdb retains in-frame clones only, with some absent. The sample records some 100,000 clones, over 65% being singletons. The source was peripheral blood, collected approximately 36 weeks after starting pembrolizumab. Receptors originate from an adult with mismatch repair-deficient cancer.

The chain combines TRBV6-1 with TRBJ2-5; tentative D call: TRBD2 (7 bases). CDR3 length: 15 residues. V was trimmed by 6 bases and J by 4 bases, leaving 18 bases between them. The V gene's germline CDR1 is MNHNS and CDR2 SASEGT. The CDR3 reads CASRQWGGMGETQYF. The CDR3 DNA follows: TGTGCCAGCAGACAGTGGGGGGGCATGGGAGAGACCCAGTACTTC.

The CDR3 bases are TGTGCCAGCAGCCAAGAGCTCCTAGAAACAGATACGCAGTATTTT. It encodes CASSQELLETDTQYF. The chain has TRBV11-2 and TRBJ2-3; no reliable D call. The CDR3 extends over 15 amino acids. Trimming left V 5 bases short and J 3 bases short, with 15 bases between. Germline V gives CDR1 SGHAT, CDR2 FQNNGV.

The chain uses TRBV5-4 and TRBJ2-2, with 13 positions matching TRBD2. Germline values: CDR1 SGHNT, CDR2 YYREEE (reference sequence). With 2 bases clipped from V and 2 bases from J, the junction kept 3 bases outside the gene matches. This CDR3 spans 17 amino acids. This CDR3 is CASSFTSGRVNTGELFF. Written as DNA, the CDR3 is TGTGCCAGCAGCTTTACTAGCGGGAGGGTAAACACCGGGGAGCTGTTTTTT.

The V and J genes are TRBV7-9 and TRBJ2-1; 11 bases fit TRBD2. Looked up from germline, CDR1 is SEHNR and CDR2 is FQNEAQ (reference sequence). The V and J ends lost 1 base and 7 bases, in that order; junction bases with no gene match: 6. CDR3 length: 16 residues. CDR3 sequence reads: CASSLDVAGGRNEQFF. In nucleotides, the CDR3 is TGTGCCAGCAGCTTAGACGTAGCGGGAGGGCGGAATGAGCAGTTCTTC.

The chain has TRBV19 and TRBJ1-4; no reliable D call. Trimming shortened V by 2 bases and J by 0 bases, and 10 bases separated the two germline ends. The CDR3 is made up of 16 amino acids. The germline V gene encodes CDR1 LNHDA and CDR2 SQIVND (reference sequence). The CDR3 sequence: CASSIQSGATNEKLFF. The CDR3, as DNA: TGTGCCAGTAGTATACAGAGTGGGGCAACTAATGAAAAACTGTTTTTT. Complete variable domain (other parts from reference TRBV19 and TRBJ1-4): DGGITQSPKYLFRKEGQNVTLSCEQNLNHDAMYWYRQDPGQGLRLIYYSQIVNDFQKGDIAEGYSVSREKKESFPLTVTSAQKNPTAFYLCASSIQSGATNEKLFFGSGTQLSVL.

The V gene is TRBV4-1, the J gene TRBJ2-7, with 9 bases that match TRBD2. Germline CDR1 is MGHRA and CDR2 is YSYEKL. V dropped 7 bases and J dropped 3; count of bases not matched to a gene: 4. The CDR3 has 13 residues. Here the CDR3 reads CASTGGGDYEQYF. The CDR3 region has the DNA TGCGCCAGCACTGGCGGGGGGGACTACGAGCAGTACTTC.

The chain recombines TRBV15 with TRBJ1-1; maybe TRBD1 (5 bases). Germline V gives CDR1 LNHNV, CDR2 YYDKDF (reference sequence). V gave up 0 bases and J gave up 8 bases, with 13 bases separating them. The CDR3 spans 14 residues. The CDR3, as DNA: TGTGCCACCAGCAGAGATCGGCGGGGGGGGGAAGCTTTCTTT. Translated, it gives CATSRDRRGGEAFF.

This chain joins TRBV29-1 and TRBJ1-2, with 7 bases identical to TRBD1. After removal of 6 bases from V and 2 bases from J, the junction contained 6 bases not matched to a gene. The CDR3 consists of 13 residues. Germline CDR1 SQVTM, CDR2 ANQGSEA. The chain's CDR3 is CSVKGQANYGYTF. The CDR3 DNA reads TGCAGCGTCAAAGGACAGGCGAACTATGGCTACACCTTC. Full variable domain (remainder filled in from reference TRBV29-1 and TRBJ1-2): SAVISQKPSRDICQRGTSLTIQCQVDSQVTMMFWYRQQPGQSLTLIATANQGSEATYESGFVIDKFPISRPNLTFSTLTVSNMSPEDSSIYLCSVKGQANYGYTFGSGTRLTVV.

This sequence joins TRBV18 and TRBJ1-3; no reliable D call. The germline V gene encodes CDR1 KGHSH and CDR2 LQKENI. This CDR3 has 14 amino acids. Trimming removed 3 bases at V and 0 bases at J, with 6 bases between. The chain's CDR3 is CASSPVDSGNTIYF. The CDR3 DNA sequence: TGTGCCAGCTCACCTGTGGACTCTGGAAACACCATATATTTT.

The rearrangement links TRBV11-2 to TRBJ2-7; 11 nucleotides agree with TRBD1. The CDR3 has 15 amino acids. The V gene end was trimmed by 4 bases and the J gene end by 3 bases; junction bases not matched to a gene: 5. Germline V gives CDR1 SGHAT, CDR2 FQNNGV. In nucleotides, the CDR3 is TGTGCCAGCAGCTCCCGGACAGGGGGCGGCTACGAGCAGTACTTC. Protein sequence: CASSSRTGGGYEQYF.

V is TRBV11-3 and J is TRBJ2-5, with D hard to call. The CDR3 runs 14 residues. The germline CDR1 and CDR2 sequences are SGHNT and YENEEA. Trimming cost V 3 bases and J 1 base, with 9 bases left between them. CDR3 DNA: TGTGCCAGCAGCTTTGCGCAGACCCAAGAGACCCAGTACTTC. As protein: CASSFAQTQETQYF.

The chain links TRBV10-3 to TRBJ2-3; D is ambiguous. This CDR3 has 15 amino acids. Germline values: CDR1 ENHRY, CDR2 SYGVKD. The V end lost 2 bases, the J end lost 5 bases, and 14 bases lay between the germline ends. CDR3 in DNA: TGTGCCATCAGTGAGGTTCGCCTTCGCGGAGATACGCAGTATTTT. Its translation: CAISEVRLRGDTQYF.

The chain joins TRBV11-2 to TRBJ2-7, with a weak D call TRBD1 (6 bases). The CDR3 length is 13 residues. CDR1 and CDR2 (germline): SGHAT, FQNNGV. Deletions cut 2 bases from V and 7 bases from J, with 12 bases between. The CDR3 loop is CASSLTGYGEQYF. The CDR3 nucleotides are TGTGCCAGCAGCTTAACAGGGTACGGGGAGCAGTACTTC.

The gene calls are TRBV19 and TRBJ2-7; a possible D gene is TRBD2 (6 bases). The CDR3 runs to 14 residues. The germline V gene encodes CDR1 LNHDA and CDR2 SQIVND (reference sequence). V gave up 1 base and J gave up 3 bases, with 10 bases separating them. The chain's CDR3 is CASSIAGVNYEQYF. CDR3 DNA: TGTGCCAGTAGTATAGCGGGAGTAAACTACGAGCAGTACTTC.

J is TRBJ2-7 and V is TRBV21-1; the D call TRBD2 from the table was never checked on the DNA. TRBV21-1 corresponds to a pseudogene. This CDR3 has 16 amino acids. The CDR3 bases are TGTGCCAGCAGCAATTGTAGCGGGGCGTTTTGTGGCGAGCAGTACTTC. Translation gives CASSNCSGAFCGEQYF.

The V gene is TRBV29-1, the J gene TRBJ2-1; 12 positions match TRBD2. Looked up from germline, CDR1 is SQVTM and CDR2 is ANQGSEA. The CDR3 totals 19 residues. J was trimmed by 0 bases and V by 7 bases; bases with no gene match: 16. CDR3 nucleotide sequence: TGCAGCGCCCCCCTGACTAGCGGGAGCTTGGGGAGCTCCTACAATGAGCAGTTCTTC. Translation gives CSAPLTSGSLGSSYNEQFF.

The CDR3 nucleotides read TGCGCCAGCAGCTTTGAGCTAGCGGGAGTGGAAGATACGCAGTATTTT. Residues: CASSFELAGVEDTQYF. The chain couples TRBV5-1 to TRBJ2-3, with 10 bases identical to TRBD2. The CDR3 is 16 amino acids. V lost 2 bases to trimming and J lost 5 bases; unmatched junction nucleotides: 8. Germline CDR1 SGHRS, CDR2 YFSETQ.

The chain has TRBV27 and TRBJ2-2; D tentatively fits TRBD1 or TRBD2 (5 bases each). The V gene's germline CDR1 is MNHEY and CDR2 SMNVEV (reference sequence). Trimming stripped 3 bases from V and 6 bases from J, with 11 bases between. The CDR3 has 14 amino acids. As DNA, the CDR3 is TGTGCCAGCAGTTTTGAGGGGAGATCCGGGGAGCTGTTTTTT. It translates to CASSFEGRSGELFF.

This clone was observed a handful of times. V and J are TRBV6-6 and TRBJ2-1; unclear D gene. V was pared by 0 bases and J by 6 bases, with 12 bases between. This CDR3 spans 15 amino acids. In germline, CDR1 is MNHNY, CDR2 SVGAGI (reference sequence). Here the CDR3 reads CASSYSAKSSNEQFF. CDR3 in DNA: TGTGCCAGCAGTTACTCCGCCAAAAGTAGCAATGAGCAGTTCTTC.

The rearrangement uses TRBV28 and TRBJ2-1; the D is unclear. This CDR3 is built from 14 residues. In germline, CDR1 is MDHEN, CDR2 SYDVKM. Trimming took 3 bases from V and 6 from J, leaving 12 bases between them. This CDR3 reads CASSLLGSANEQFF. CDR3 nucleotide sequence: TGTGCCAGCAGTTTGCTGGGAAGCGCCAATGAGCAGTTCTTC.

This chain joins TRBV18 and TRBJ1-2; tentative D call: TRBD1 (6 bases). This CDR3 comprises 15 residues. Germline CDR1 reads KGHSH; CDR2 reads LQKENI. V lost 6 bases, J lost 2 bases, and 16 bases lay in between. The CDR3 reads CASSQEKGGNYGYTF. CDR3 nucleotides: TGTGCCAGCTCCCAGGAGAAGGGGGGCAACTATGGCTACACCTTC.

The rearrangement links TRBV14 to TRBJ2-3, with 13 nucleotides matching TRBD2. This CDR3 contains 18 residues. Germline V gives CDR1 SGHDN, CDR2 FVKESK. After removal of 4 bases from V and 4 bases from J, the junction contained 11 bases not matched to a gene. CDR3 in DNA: TGTGCCAGCAGCCGTAAGGGCACTAGCGGGAGGGCCTCAGATACGCAGTATTTT. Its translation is CASSRKGTSGRASDTQYF.

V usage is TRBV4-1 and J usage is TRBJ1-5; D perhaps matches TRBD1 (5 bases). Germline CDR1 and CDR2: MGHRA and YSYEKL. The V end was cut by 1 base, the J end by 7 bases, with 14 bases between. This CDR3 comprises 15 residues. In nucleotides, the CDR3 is TGCGCCAGCAGCCAAGGTTTTCAGGGTCGACAGCCCCAGCATTTT. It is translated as CASSQGFQGRQPQHF.

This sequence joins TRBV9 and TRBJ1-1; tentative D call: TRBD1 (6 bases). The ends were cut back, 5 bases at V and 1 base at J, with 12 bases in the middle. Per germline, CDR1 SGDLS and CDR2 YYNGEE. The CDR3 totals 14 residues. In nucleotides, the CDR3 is TGTGCCAGCAGACTTATACAGGGGAACACTGAAGCTTTCTTT. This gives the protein CASRLIQGNTEAFF.

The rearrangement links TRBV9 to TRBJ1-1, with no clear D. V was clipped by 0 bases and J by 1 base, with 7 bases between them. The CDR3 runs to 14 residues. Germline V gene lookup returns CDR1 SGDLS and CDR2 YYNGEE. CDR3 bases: TGTGCCAGCAGCGTAGAGGACTCGAACACTGAAGCTTTCTTT. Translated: CASSVEDSNTEAFF. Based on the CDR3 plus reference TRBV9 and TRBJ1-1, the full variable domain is DSGVTQTPKHLITATGQRVTLRCSPRSGDLSVYWYQQSLDQGLQFLIQYYNGEERAKGNILERFSAQQFPDLHSELNLSSLELGDSALYFCASSVEDSNTEAFFGQGTRLTVV.

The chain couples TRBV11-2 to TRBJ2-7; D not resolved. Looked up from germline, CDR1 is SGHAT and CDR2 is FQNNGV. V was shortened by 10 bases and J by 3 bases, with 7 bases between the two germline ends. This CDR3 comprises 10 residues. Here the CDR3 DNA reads TGTGCCACCGGCGACTACGAGCAGTACTTC. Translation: CATGDYEQYF.

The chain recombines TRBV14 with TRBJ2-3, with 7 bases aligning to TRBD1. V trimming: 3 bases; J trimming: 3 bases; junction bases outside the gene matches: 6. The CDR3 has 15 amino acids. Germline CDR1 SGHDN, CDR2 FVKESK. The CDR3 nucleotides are TGTGCCAGCAGCCAGGGACAGAGGAGGACAGATACGCAGTATTTT. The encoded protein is CASSQGQRRTDTQYF. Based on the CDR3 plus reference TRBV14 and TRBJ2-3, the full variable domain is EAGVTQFPSHSVIEKGQTVTLRCDPISGHDNLYWYRRVMGKEIKFLLHFVKESKQDESGMPNNRFLAERTGGTYSTLKVQPAELEDSGVYFCASSQGQRRTDTQYFGPGTRLTVL.

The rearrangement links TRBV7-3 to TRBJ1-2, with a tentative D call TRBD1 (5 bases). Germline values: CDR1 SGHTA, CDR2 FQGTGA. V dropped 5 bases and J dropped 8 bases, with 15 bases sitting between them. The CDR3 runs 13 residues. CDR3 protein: CASSLGVVWGYTF. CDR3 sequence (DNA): TGTGCCAGCAGCCTAGGGGTCGTATGGGGCTACACCTTC.

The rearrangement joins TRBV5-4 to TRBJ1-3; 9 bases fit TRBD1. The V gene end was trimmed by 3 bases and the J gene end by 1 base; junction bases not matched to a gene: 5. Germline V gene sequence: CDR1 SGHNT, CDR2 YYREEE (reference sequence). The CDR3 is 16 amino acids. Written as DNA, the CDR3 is TGTGCCAGCAGCTGGGACAGGGCAACGTCTGGAAACACCATATATTTT. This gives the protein CASSWDRATSGNTIYF.

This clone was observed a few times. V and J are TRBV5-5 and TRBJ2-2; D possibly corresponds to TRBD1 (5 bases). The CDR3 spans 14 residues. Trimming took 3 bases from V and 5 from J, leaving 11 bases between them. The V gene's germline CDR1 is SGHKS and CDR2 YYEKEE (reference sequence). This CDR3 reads CASSSGQGTGELFF. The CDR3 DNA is TGTGCCAGCAGCTCGGGCCAGGGAACCGGGGAGCTGTTTTTT.

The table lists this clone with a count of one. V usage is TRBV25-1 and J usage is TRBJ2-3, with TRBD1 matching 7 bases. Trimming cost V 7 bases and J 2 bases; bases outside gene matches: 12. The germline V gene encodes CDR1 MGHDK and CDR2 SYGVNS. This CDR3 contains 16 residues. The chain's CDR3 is CASTPGTAYYTDTQYF. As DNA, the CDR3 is TGTGCCAGCACACCTGGGACAGCCTACTACACAGATACGCAGTATTTT.

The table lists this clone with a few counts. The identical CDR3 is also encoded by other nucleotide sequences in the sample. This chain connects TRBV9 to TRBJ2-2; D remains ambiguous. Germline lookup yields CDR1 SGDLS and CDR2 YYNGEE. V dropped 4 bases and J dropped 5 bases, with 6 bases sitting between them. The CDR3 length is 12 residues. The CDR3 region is CASSLNTGELFF. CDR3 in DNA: TGTGCCAGCAGCCTAAATACCGGGGAGCTGTTTTTT.